What follows are 26 T cell receptor beta chains derived from one specimen sequenced in a study of cytomegalovirus exposure and HLA in healthy donors. PCR primers comprised 60 Vbeta and 13 Jbeta primers. Using immunoSEQ multiplex PCR, the repertoire was profiled, and TCRdb retains in-frame clones only, with some absent. The table for this sample gives tens of thousands of clones. What was sequenced was PBMCs. The receptors were gathered from a woman younger than 45 in good health and CMV-seropositive.

The V call is TRBV7-6, the J call TRBJ2-3, with TRBD1 matching over 7 bases. Germline CDR1 SGHVS, CDR2 FNYEAQ. This CDR3 region has 16 residues. The junction had 8 bases not matched to a gene; V was cut back by 4 bases and J by 1 base. CDR3 protein: CASSSTRGPRTDTQYF. CDR3 coding DNA: TGTGCCAGCAGCTCCACGAGGGGGCCTCGCACAGATACGCAGTATTTT.

This rearrangement joins TRBV6-4 to TRBJ1-2; perhaps TRBD1 as D (5 bases). V dropped 3 bases and J dropped 3 bases, with 11 bases sitting between them. This CDR3 has 14 residues. Per germline, CDR1 MRHNA and CDR2 SNTAGT. DNA of the CDR3: TGTGCCAGCAGTGAAGGATCGACAGACTATGGCTACACCTTC. This gives the protein CASSEGSTDYGYTF.

The chain joins TRBV30 to TRBJ2-3, with 10 bases identical to TRBD2. The germline V gene has CDR1 GTSNPN and CDR2 SVGIG (reference sequence). The V gene end was trimmed by 0 bases and the J gene end by 3 bases; junction bases not matched to a gene: 3. The CDR3 extends over 15 amino acids. The CDR3 sequence is CAWSVTSGVTDTQYF. CDR3 sequence (DNA): TGTGCCTGGAGTGTAACTAGCGGGGTTACAGATACGCAGTATTTT.

V is TRBV9 and J is TRBJ1-2, with D uncertain. The CDR3 has 13 residues. Trimming removed 0 bases from V and 2 bases from J, with 5 bases in between. Germline V gives CDR1 SGDLS, CDR2 YYNGEE. CDR3 sequence (DNA): TGTGCCAGCAGCGTAGGAGGGAACTATGGCTACACCTTC. It is translated as CASSVGGNYGYTF.

The chain uses TRBV7-6 and TRBJ1-3; TRBD1 agrees at 7 bases. The CDR3 is made up of 16 amino acids. The V and J ends lost 5 bases and 4 bases, in that order; junction bases with no gene match: 11. Germline CDR1 SGHVS, CDR2 FNYEAQ. CDR3 nucleotide sequence: TGTGCCAGCAGCGGGCAACAGGGGAGCGCCGGAAACACCATATATTTT. Translated, it gives CASSGQQGSAGNTIYF.

This rearrangement joins TRBV4-2 to TRBJ2-7; 8 bases are shared with TRBD2. CDR3 length: 16 amino acids. J lost 2 bases, V lost 1 base, and 7 bases had no gene match. CDR1 LGHNA and CDR2 YNFKEQ come from the germline V gene. CDR3 bases: TGTGCCAGCAGCCAAGCGTCCGGGGGGGCCGCCTACGAGCAGTACTTC. Amino acids: CASSQASGGAAYEQYF.

Its frequency marks this clone as large. The gene calls are TRBV5-5 and TRBJ1-1; 9 bases are shared with TRBD1. The CDR3 totals 16 residues. V lost 0 bases and J lost 0; bases outside the gene matches: 3. Germline CDR1 SGHKS, CDR2 YYEKEE (reference sequence). The CDR3 DNA is TGTGCCAGCAGCTTGGGCGGGACAGGGTTGAACACTGAAGCTTTCTTT. Translation gives CASSLGGTGLNTEAFF.

The gene calls are TRBV6-6 and TRBJ2-7, with TRBD1 matching over 7 bases. The J segment lost 6 bases and the V segment lost 2 bases, leaving 10 bases of the junction unmatched. This CDR3 has 15 residues. Germline CDR1 MNHNY, CDR2 SVGAGI (reference sequence). CDR3 region: CASSYQLLQGLEQYF. The CDR3 DNA reads as TGTGCCAGCAGTTACCAGCTCCTACAGGGGCTCGAGCAGTACTTC.

Notes on this clone: At one end, the junction sequence differs from germline, possibly due to a read error. This sequence joins TRBV4-1 and TRBJ2-1; perhaps TRBD2 as D (6 bases). Germline CDR1 MGHRA, CDR2 YSYEKL. This CDR3 region has 16 residues. CDR3 residues: CASSHPLASSDNEQFF. The CDR3 DNA sequence: TGCGCCAGCAGCCATCCTCTAGCGAGCTCCGACAATGAGCAGTTCTTC.

The V and J genes are TRBV14 and TRBJ1-4, with D perhaps TRBD1 (5 bases). The germline gives CDR1 SGHDN, CDR2 FVKESK. This CDR3 comprises 13 residues. V was clipped by 4 bases and J by 7 bases, with 10 bases between them. The DNA for the CDR3 is TGTGCCAGCAGCCCGGCAGGGTTTGAAAAACTGTTTTTT. This codes for CASSPAGFEKLFF.

The CDR3 region is CSVERNSLNTEAFF. CDR3 nucleotide sequence: TGCAGCGTTGAACGAAACAGCCTGAACACTGAAGCTTTCTTT. The chain joins TRBV29-1 to TRBJ1-1, with no clear D. The CDR3 is 14 residues long. Trimming pared 2 bases from V and 0 bases from J, leaving 10 bases between. CDR1 SQVTM and CDR2 ANQGSEA come from the germline V gene.

The chain recombines TRBV19 with TRBJ1-5, with 9 bases lining up with TRBD1. V shed 4 bases, J shed 6 bases, and the junction held 7 bases outside the gene matches. This CDR3 contains 15 residues. The germline V gene has CDR1 LNHDA and CDR2 SQIVND (reference sequence). CDR3 loop: CASSTTGGPIQPQHF. The CDR3 DNA is TGTGCCAGTAGTACGACAGGGGGACCCATTCAGCCCCAGCATTTT.

The rearrangement uses TRBV6-1 and TRBJ2-5; weak D call: TRBD1 (6 bases). The V gene lost 5 bases and the J gene lost 5 bases, with 12 bases spanning the gap. This CDR3 region has 13 residues. Germline assignment: CDR1 MNHNS and CDR2 SASEGT. The CDR3 region is CASSMDSGETQYF. In DNA, the CDR3 is TGTGCCAGCAGTATGGACAGTGGGGAGACCCAGTACTTC.

The J gene is TRBJ2-2, the V gene TRBV5-5; D is unresolved. The CDR3 sequence is 13 residues long. The germline V gene encodes CDR1 SGHKS and CDR2 YYEKEE (reference sequence). Trimming pared 3 bases from V and 3 bases from J, leaving 6 bases between. CDR3 in amino acids: CASSWQYTGELFF. The CDR3 nucleotides read TGTGCCAGCAGCTGGCAGTACACCGGGGAGCTGTTTTTT.

V gene TRBV6-1 combines with J gene TRBJ2-1; D is undetermined. The CDR3 is made up of 11 amino acids. Germline loops: CDR1 MNHNS, CDR2 SASEGT. V was clipped by 3 bases and J by 10 bases, with 7 bases between them. The CDR3 loop reads CASSDLSEQFF. CDR3 sequence (DNA): TGTGCCAGCAGTGACTTGAGCGAGCAGTTCTTC.

The chain has TRBV7-6 and TRBJ2-7, with D possibly matching TRBD2 (7 bases). Germline V gene lookup returns CDR1 SGHVS and CDR2 FNYEAQ. CDR3 length equals 15 residues. The germline V and J ends were trimmed by 0 bases and 2 bases, with 11 bases remaining between them. The CDR3 here is CASSLATGRAYEQYF. The CDR3 coding sequence is TGTGCCAGCAGCTTAGCCACAGGGAGGGCCTACGAGCAGTACTTC.

The V call is TRBV10-3, the J call TRBJ2-1, with a tentative D call TRBD1 (5 bases). The CDR3 has 15 residues. CDR1 ENHRY and CDR2 SYGVKD come from the germline V gene. Trimming took 3 bases from V and 1 from J, leaving 10 bases between them. CDR3 amino acids: CAISDKGKSYNEQFF. The CDR3 region has the DNA TGTGCCATCAGTGATAAGGGGAAGTCCTACAATGAGCAGTTCTTC.

The chain is built from TRBV6-1 and TRBJ1-5; no clear D gene. From germline, CDR1 is MNHNS and CDR2 SASEGT. This CDR3 contains 13 residues. V was trimmed by 2 bases and J by 5 bases, leaving 7 bases between them. The CDR3, as DNA: TGTGCCAGCAGTGAACAGGTCCATCAGCCCCAGCATTTT. Its translation is CASSEQVHQPQHF.

The chain links TRBV6-1 to TRBJ2-7; TRBD1 matches at 8 bases. The CDR3 is 16 residues long. Germline CDR1 reads MNHNS; CDR2 reads SASEGT. Trimming took 1 base from V and 0 from J; bases not matched to a gene: 5. The CDR3 is CASSEVWTGSSYEQYF. The DNA for the CDR3 is TGTGCCAGCAGTGAAGTGTGGACAGGGAGCTCCTACGAGCAGTACTTC.

J is TRBJ2-6 and V is TRBV5-1; 7 bases map to TRBD1. V lost 2 bases, J lost 2 bases, and 1 base stayed unmatched. Germline V gene sequence: CDR1 SGHRS, CDR2 YFSETQ. The CDR3 contains 15 residues. CDR3 sequence: CASSFTGAGANVLTF. CDR3 nucleotides: TGCGCCAGCAGCTTTACAGGGGCTGGGGCCAACGTCCTGACTTTC.

V gene TRBV7-8 combines with J gene TRBJ2-7; a weak D match, TRBD1 (6 bases). The germline V gene encodes CDR1 SGHVS and CDR2 FQNEAQ. The CDR3 has 13 residues. V was trimmed by 5 bases and J by 2 bases, leaving 10 bases between them. The DNA of the CDR3 is TGTGCCAGCAGCCCGCGACAGGCCTACGAGCAGTACTTC. Translation: CASSPRQAYEQYF.

The CDR3 DNA reads TGTGCCTCCCGGAAGGGGGATTTGAGGGACACTGAAGCTTTCTTT. This translates into CASRKGDLRDTEAFF. The V and J genes are TRBV30 and TRBJ1-1, with a possible D match to TRBD1 (6 bases). The CDR3 runs to 15 residues. Germline lookup yields CDR1 GTSNPN and CDR2 SVGIG (reference sequence). Deletions cut 7 bases from V and 3 bases from J, with 21 bases between.

The CDR3: CASSLGSDGYTF. DNA of the CDR3: TGTGCCAGCAGCTTAGGTTCCGATGGCTACACCTTC. This chain links TRBV7-9 with TRBJ1-2; D call uncertain. The CDR3 consists of 12 residues. Per the germline V gene, CDR1 is SEHNR and CDR2 is FQNEAQ (reference sequence). V dropped 1 base and J dropped 6 bases, with 6 bases sitting between them.

The J gene is TRBJ2-7, the V gene TRBV13; 8 bases agree with TRBD1. The CDR3 sequence is 14 residues long. Trimming at V came to 4 bases and at J to 5 bases, leaving 7 bases not matched to a gene. The germline V gene has CDR1 PRHDT and CDR2 FYEKMQ (reference sequence). In DNA form, the CDR3 reads TGTGCCAGCAGCTCCGGACAGGGTATCCACGAGCAGTACTTC. Amino acid sequence: CASSSGQGIHEQYF.

This CDR3 is CASSLEWDSGSYTF. Here the CDR3 DNA reads TGCGCCAGCAGCTTGGAATGGGACTCCGGGAGCTACACCTTC. The V gene is TRBV5-1, the J gene TRBJ1-2, with D possibly matching TRBD1 (5 bases). The germline V gene has CDR1 SGHRS and CDR2 YFSETQ. V lost 0 bases and J 9 bases, leaving 15 bases between the germline ends. The CDR3 is 14 residues long.

The rearrangement links TRBV5-6 to TRBJ2-5, with TRBD2 identical over 9 bases. Germline loops: CDR1 SGHDT, CDR2 YYEEEE. This CDR3 has 14 amino acids. V lost 8 bases, J lost 4 bases, and 9 bases stayed unmatched. The CDR3 DNA reads TGTGCCAGTACATGGCGGGGGGGTCGAGAGACCCAGTACTTC. Translating it yields CASTWRGGRETQYF.